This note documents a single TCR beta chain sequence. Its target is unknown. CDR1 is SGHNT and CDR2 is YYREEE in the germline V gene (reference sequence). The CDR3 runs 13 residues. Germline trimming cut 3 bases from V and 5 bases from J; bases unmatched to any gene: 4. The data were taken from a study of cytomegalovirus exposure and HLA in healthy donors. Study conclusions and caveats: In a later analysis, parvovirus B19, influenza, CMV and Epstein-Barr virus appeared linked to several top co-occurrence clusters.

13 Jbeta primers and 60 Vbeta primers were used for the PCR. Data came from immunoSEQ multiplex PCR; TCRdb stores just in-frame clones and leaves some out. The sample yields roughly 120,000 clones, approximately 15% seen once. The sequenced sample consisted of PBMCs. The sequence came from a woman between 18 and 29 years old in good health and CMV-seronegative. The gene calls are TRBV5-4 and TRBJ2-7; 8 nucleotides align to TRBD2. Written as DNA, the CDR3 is TGTGCCAGCAGCTGGAGCGGGGGCGACGAGCAGTACTTC. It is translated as CASSWSGGDEQYF.